These T cell receptor beta chains were read from a single sample in a study of T cells in Graves' hyperthyroidism and ophthalmopathy. Each CDR3 protein is one row after TCRdb ran MiXCR on the multiplex PCR reads. The repertoire holds approximately 610,000 distinct CDR3 sequences, with approximately 15% as singletons. Sequencing used blood. These receptors originate from a woman aged 18-35 years with Graves' hyperthyroidism. The CDR3 runs from the conserved cysteine through the conserved F or W. Each record gives: D gene, V gene, CDR3 length, J gene, clone size, CDR3 DNA, CDR3 protein. The D gene is left open where the match is weak. Only some rows state a clone size, as once, few, many or a class for expanded clones.

NA	TRBV4-2	13	TRBJ2-7	NA	TGTGCCAGCAGCCAAGAGGTACGGGAGGAGCAGTACTTC	CASSQEVREEQYF
NA	TRBV20-1	12	TRBJ2-3	many	TGCAGTGCAGGTGGGGGAACAGATACGCAGTATTTT	CSAGGGTDTQYF
NA	TRBV27	14	TRBJ1-2	NA	TGTGCCAGCAGTTTACAGGGGAGTATAGGTGGCTACACCTTC	CASSLQGSIGGYTF
TRBD1	TRBV5-4	16	TRBJ1-5	NA	TGTGCCAGCAGCTTGGGGGGGGGACAGGGCGGTCAGCCCCAGCATTTT	CASSLGGGQGGQPQHF
TRBD1	TRBV7-9	16	TRBJ1-5	few	TGTGCCAGCAGCTTATATGGGACAGGGAGTTCGCAGCCCCAGCATTTT	CASSLYGTGSSQPQHF
NA	TRBV20-1	15	TRBJ2-1	many	TGCAGTGCTAGAGGGTGGGCAGAGTCCTACAATGAGCAGTTCTTC	CSARGWAESYNEQFF
NA	TRBV6-1	12	TRBJ1-6	many	TGTGCCAGCAGTGAAGAAAATTCACCCCTCCACTTT	CASSEENSPLHF
NA	TRBV28	14	TRBJ1-3	many	TGTGCCAGCAGCGCACCTCGCTCTGGAAACACCATATATTTT	CASSAPRSGNTIYF
TRBD2	TRBV24-1	14	TRBJ2-5	NA	TGTGCCACCAGCTTAGCGGGGGGCCAAGAGACCCAGTACTTC	CATSLAGGQETQYF
TRBD1	TRBV6-1	13	TRBJ1-6	many	TGTGCCAGCAGGGACAGGGGGCTTTCACCCCTCCACTTT	CASRDRGLSPLHF
NA	TRBV7-9	16	TRBJ1-4	NA	TGTGCCAGCAGCCCAGGGACAAACCCTTGGGATGAAAAACTGTTTTTT	CASSPGTNPWDEKLFF
NA	TRBV5-1	15	TRBJ1-5	many	TGCGCCAGCAGCTTGGGCCACGGAGACAATCAGCCCCAGCATTTT	CASSLGHGDNQPQHF
TRBD2	TRBV7-9	16	TRBJ2-3	NA	TGTGCCAGCAGCTTAGCAATAAGCGGGAGAGGGAATACGCAGTATTTT	CASSLAISGRGNTQYF
TRBD1	TRBV7-9	17	TRBJ2-1	many	TGTGCCAGCAGCCCCGGACAGGACTCATTTACGGACAATGAGCAGTTCTTC	CASSPGQDSFTDNEQFF
TRBD1	TRBV6-6	15	TRBJ1-1	NA	TGTGCCAGCAGTTACTCGACAGGGGTGGGCACTGAAGCTTTCTTT	CASSYSTGVGTEAFF
NA	TRBV15	15	TRBJ1-5	many	TGTGCCACCAGCGTAGGACAGTCCGGCAATCAGCCCCAGCATTTT	CATSVGQSGNQPQHF
NA	TRBV28	16	TRBJ1-4	many	TGTGCCAGCAGTTTAGGCCTCGGGGGGTTGGATGAAAAACTGTTTTTT	CASSLGLGGLDEKLFF
NA	TRBV10-3	16	TRBJ2-3	NA	TGTGCCATCAGTGAGTCGCGGGTAGCAATCACAGATACGCAGTATTTT	CAISESRVAITDTQYF